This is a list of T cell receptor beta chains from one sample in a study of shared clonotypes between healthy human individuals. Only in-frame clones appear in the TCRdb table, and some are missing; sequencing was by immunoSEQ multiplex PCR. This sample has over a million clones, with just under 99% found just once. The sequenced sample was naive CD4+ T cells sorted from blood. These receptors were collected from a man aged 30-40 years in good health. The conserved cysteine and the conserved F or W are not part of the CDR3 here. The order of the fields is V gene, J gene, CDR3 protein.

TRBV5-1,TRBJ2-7,ASSADRGRYEQY
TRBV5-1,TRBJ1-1,ASSLGVEVSTEAF
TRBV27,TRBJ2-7,ASSLQGSAYEQY
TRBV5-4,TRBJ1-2,ASGTGEDAGYGYT
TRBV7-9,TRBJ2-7,ASSLGRGLITNYEQY
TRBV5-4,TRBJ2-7,ASSLPDKSYEQY
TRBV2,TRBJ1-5,ASSESEGADQPQH
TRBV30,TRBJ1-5,AWSTPAGLSQPQH
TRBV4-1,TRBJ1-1,ASSQKTTDLNTEAF
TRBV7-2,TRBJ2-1,ASSLTWGNEQF
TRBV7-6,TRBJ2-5,ASSLTAGLGEAQY
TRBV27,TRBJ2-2,ASTRGTGELF